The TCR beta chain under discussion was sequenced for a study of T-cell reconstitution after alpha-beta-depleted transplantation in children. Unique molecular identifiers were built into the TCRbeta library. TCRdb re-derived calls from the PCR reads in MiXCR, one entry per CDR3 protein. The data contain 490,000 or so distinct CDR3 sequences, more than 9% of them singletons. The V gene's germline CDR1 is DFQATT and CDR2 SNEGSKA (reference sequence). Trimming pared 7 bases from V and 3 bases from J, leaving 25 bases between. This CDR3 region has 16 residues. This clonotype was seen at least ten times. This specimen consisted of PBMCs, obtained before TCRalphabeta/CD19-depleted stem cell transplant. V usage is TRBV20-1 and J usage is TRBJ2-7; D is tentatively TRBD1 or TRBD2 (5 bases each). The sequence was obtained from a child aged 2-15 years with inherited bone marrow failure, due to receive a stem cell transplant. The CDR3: CSVVPEFGTLLYEQYF. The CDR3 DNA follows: TGCAGTGTGGTCCCAGAATTCGGGACCCTTCTCTACGAGCAGTACTTC.